Sequencing of this T cell receptor beta chain was carried out in a study of T cells after yellow fever vaccination. The V end lost 5 bases, the J end lost 4 bases, and 14 bases lay between the germline ends. Germline assignment: CDR1 LNHNV and CDR2 YYDKDF (reference sequence). The length of the CDR3 is 14 residues. MiXCR, applied by TCRdb to the 5' RACE reads, yields one record per CDR3 protein. The sample yields approximately 250,000 distinct CDR3 sequences, roughly 6.8% seen once. The sequenced sample was CD4+ T cells sorted from PBMCs, obtained on the day of the yellow fever booster vaccination. J is TRBJ2-5 and V is TRBV15, with D possibly TRBD2 on 6 matching bases. This receptor was obtained from a young man who received the YFV17D yellow fever vaccine. The CDR3 is CATSGRLVVETQYF. The CDR3, as DNA: TGTGCCACCAGCGGTAGACTAGTCGTAGAGACCCAGTACTTC.